This TCR beta chain was recorded in a study of OX40 agonist ivuxolimab in advanced cancers. As for the study in general: Ivuxolimab, an agonistic anti-OX40 (CD134) antibody, was given to patients. Dose-escalation patients were diagnosed with hepatocellular carcinoma, melanoma, renal cell cancer or head and neck cancer.

Study results and caveats: Both blood CD4+ and CD8+ T cells showed clonal growth by week 6 at 0.1 to 3.0 mg/kg. Compared with CD4+, CD8+ T cells on average had more expanded clones.

Looked up from germline, CDR1 is MNHEY and CDR2 is SVGAGI. The CDR3 is 14 amino acids. The ends lost 7 bases at V and 3 bases at J; junction bases unmatched: 5. To note about this clone: Its cognate antigen is unknown.

Clones were read by immunoSEQ multiplex PCR, and TCRdb kept only the in-frame ones, dropping some. The sample holds some 52,000 clones, approximately 87% seen once. The clonotype was recovered from an adult with an advanced solid tumor such as melanoma, head and neck, liver or kidney cancer. The chain couples TRBV6-5 to TRBJ2-7; TRBD1 matches at 11 bases. The sample consisted of CD4+ or CD8+ T cells sorted from blood, taken in a trial of the OX40 agonist ivuxolimab. CDR3 protein: CASTSDRGLYEQYF. CDR3 coding DNA: TGTGCCAGCACCTCGGACAGGGGGCTCTACGAGCAGTACTTC.